These 22 T cell receptor beta chains were sequenced from one sample in a study of blood T cell repertoires in COVID-19. Method: immunoSEQ multiplex PCR; TCRdb's copy keeps in-frame clones and lacks some. Of more than 100,000 clones listed, around 86% are singletons. Sequencing was performed on peripheral blood. All receptors derive from a woman aged 60-75 years with active or convalescent COVID-19.

The V call is TRBV5-1, the J call TRBJ1-1, with D possibly being TRBD1 (6 bases). CDR1 is SGHRS and CDR2 is YFSETQ in the germline V gene. The V end lost 1 base, the J end lost 8 bases, and 15 bases lay between the germline ends. The CDR3 loop spans 14 amino acids. CDR3 bases: TGCGCCAGCAGCTTGCGAGAGGACAGAGCCGAAGCTTTCTTT. Translating gives CASSLREDRAEAFF.

This chain links TRBV19 with TRBJ2-1; 10 bases match TRBD2. The J segment lost 3 bases and the V segment lost 5 bases, leaving 4 bases of the junction unmatched. The CDR3 loop spans 15 amino acids. CDR1 is LNHDA, CDR2 SQIVND, per germline (reference sequence). CDR3 in amino acids: CASSFGTSDYNEQFF. The CDR3 nucleotides read TGTGCCAGTAGTTTCGGGACTAGCGACTACAATGAGCAGTTCTTC.

This clone was seen a few times. This chain connects TRBV27 to TRBJ1-1; D unresolved. Germline CDR1 MNHEY, CDR2 SMNVEV (reference sequence). The length of the CDR3 is 14 residues. V was trimmed by 4 bases and J by 1 base, leaving 10 bases between them. CDR3 DNA sequence: TGTGCCAGCAGTTCCTCTTACTGGAACACTGAAGCTTTCTTT. Translated, it gives CASSSSYWNTEAFF.

The rearrangement links TRBV28 to TRBJ2-1, with TRBD2 matching over 9 bases. Germline CDR1 is MDHEN and CDR2 is SYDVKM. The ends lost 3 bases at V and 4 bases at J; junction bases unmatched: 16. CDR3 length: 19 amino acids. CDR3 sequence reads: CASSFILGLALLGYNEQFF. The CDR3 nucleotides read TGTGCCAGCAGTTTTATTCTGGGACTAGCCCTCTTGGGGTACAATGAGCAGTTCTTC.

V is TRBV7-2 and J is TRBJ2-1, with 7 nucleotides matching TRBD2. Trimming at V came to 3 bases and at J to 8 bases, leaving 7 bases not matched to a gene. The CDR3 contains 14 residues. The germline V gene has CDR1 SGHTA and CDR2 FQGNSA. The DNA for the CDR3 is TGTGCCAGCAGCTTGAGACCAACTAGCGATGAGCAGTTCTTC. Protein: CASSLRPTSDEQFF.

The rearrangement joins TRBV3-1 (or the pseudogene TRBV3-2) to TRBJ1-1, with D tentatively TRBD1 (5 bases). Between the trimmed V and J ends, which lost 7 bases and 5 bases, there was a span of 23 bases. Germline loops: CDR1 LGHDT, CDR2 YNNKEL (reference sequence). This CDR3 comprises 16 residues. This chain's CDR3 is CASTPAQGRSKTEAFF. The CDR3 DNA sequence: TGTGCCAGCACCCCTGCGCAGGGCCGGTCCAAAACTGAAGCTTTCTTT.

The chain employs TRBV10-3 and TRBJ2-2; tentatively, D is TRBD2 (6 bases). CDR1 and CDR2 from the germline V gene are ENHRY and SYGVKD. The CDR3 runs 14 residues. V gave up 10 bases and J gave up 1 base, with 13 bases separating them. CDR3 protein: CASLGGVNTGELFF. Written as DNA, the CDR3 is TGTGCCAGCCTTGGAGGGGTGAACACCGGGGAGCTGTTTTTT.

Only one count was recorded for this clone. The gene calls are TRBV6-2 or TRBV6-3 and TRBJ2-1; TRBD2 matches 12 bases. Per the germline V gene, CDR1 is MNHEY and CDR2 is SVGEGT. The CDR3 length is 13 residues. V trimming: 5 bases; J trimming: 13 bases; junction bases outside the gene matches: 6. DNA for the CDR3: TGTGCCAGCAGTAGGGGACTAGCGGGCGTTCAGTTCTTC. Its protein product is CASSRGLAGVQFF.

The table lists this clone with a count of one. This chain uses TRBV5-4 with TRBJ1-1; possible D gene TRBD1, 6 bases. The V end lost 8 bases, the J end lost 8 bases, and 16 bases lay between the germline ends. CDR1 is SGHNT and CDR2 is YYREEE in the germline V gene (reference sequence). The CDR3 is 12 residues long. CDR3 sequence: CASRSNGQEAFF. CDR3 coding DNA: TGTGCCAGTAGATCTAACGGACAGGAAGCTTTCTTT.

This rearrangement joins TRBV2 to TRBJ1-2; 9 bases are shared with TRBD1. The CDR3 sequence is 13 residues long. The germline gives CDR1 SNHLY, CDR2 FYNNEI. V trimming: 4 bases; J trimming: 7 bases; junction bases outside the gene matches: 4. The CDR3 nucleotides are TGTGCCAGCAGTGTCAACAGGGGGCTTGGCTACACCTTC. Residues: CASSVNRGLGYTF.

This chain uses TRBV5-1 with TRBJ2-3; the match to TRBD2 covers 12 bases. V lost 4 bases and J lost 2; bases outside the gene matches: 17. CDR3 length: 20 amino acids. Germline CDR1 SGHRS, CDR2 YFSETQ. In DNA, the CDR3 is TGCGCCAGCAGCCACAGACTAGCGGGAGAGCTCGGAGCTATCACAGATACGCAGTATTTT. It yields the protein CASSHRLAGELGAITDTQYF.

This chain uses TRBV27 with TRBJ2-7, with 7 bases fitting TRBD1. The CDR3 is 15 amino acids. The germline gives CDR1 MNHEY, CDR2 SMNVEV (reference sequence). The J segment lost 4 bases and the V segment lost 3 bases, leaving 9 bases of the junction unmatched. The CDR3 sequence is CASSFRTGSIYEQYF. For the CDR3, the DNA is TGTGCCAGCAGTTTTCGGACAGGTTCGATATACGAGCAGTACTTC.

Here the CDR3 reads CASRETSPYEQYF. The CDR3 DNA reads as TGTGCCAGCAGAGAGACTAGTCCCTACGAGCAGTACTTC. V usage is TRBV28 and J usage is TRBJ2-7, with D possibly matching TRBD2 (6 bases). V gave up 6 bases and J gave up 2 bases, with 11 bases separating them. This CDR3 is built from 13 residues. The germline V gene encodes CDR1 MDHEN and CDR2 SYDVKM. The full variable domain, in which reference TRBV28 and TRBJ2-7 provide the parts outside the CDR3, is DVKVTQSSRYLVKRTGEKVFLECVQDMDHENMFWYRQDPGLGLRLIYFSYDVKMKEKGDIPEGYSVSREKKERFSLILESASTNQTSMYLCASRETSPYEQYFGPGTRLTVT.

V and J are TRBV9 and TRBJ2-2; D unresolved. The CDR3 totals 13 residues. Trimming pared 5 bases from V and 2 bases from J, leaving 7 bases between. Germline assignment: CDR1 SGDLS and CDR2 YYNGEE. The CDR3 protein is CASRHSNTGELFF. The DNA for the CDR3 is TGTGCCAGCAGGCACTCAAACACCGGGGAGCTGTTTTTT. The whole variable domain, filled in from reference TRBV9 and TRBJ2-2, reads DSGVTQTPKHLITATGQRVTLRCSPRSGDLSVYWYQQSLDQGLQFLIQYYNGEERAKGNILERFSAQQFPDLHSELNLSSLELGDSALYFCASRHSNTGELFFGEGSRLTVL.

The chain links TRBV7-2 to TRBJ2-7; the D is unclear. The CDR3 is 14 amino acids. CDR1 is SGHTA and CDR2 is FQGNSA in the germline V gene. V was shortened by 4 bases and J by 5 bases, with 15 bases between the two germline ends. CDR3 bases: TGTGCCAGCAGCTATGATTGGCGGAGCAACGAGCAGTACTTC. This codes for CASSYDWRSNEQYF. The variable domain in full, with the rest retrieved from reference TRBV7-2 and TRBJ2-7, is GAGVSQSPSNKVTEKGKDVELRCDPISGHTALYWYRQSLGQGLEFLIYFQGNSAPDKSGLPSDRFSAERTGGSVSTLTIQRTQQEDSAVYLCASSYDWRSNEQYFGPGTRLTVT.

The rearrangement links TRBV25-1 to TRBJ1-5; D possibly corresponds to TRBD1 (6 bases). The germline V and J ends were trimmed by 4 bases and 2 bases, with 9 bases remaining between them. Germline V gene sequence: CDR1 MGHDK, CDR2 SYGVNS. This CDR3 has 14 residues. As DNA, the CDR3 is TGTGCCAGCAGTGCCAGGGGAGGCAATCAGCCCCAGCATTTT. Translated, it gives CASSARGGNQPQHF. The full variable domain, completed using reference TRBV25-1 and TRBJ1-5, is EADIYQTPRYLVIGTGKKITLECSQTMGHDKMYWYQQDPGMELHLIHYSYGVNSTEKGDLSSESTVSRIRTEHFPLTLESARPSHTSQYLCASSARGGNQPQHFGDGTRLSIL.

The rearrangement uses TRBV6-5 and TRBJ1-1; D not certain. Germline V gives CDR1 MNHEY, CDR2 SVGAGI. The V end was cut by 7 bases, the J end by 1 base, with 10 bases between. This CDR3 has 13 residues. Here the CDR3 DNA reads TGTGCCAGCAAAAGAACACCGAACACTGAAGCTTTCTTT. Protein sequence: CASKRTPNTEAFF.

This sequence joins TRBV10-3 and TRBJ2-3; tentative D call: TRBD2 (6 bases). V was trimmed by 0 bases and J by 1 base, leaving 8 bases between them. The CDR3 length is 15 residues. CDR1 ENHRY and CDR2 SYGVKD come from the germline V gene. The CDR3 sequence is CAISESGGGTDTQYF. The DNA of the CDR3 is TGTGCCATCAGTGAGTCCGGCGGGGGCACAGATACGCAGTATTTT.

The table lists this clone with a count of one. V gene TRBV10-3 combines with J gene TRBJ2-2, with D uncertain. This CDR3 is 17 amino acids long. Looked up from germline, CDR1 is ENHRY and CDR2 is SYGVKD. Trimming shortened V by 6 bases and J by 8 bases, and 25 bases separated the two germline ends. CDR3 nucleotide sequence: TGTGCCATCAGATCCGACCTAGATTCAAGTTCTTTTGGGGAGCTGTTTTTT. Translation gives CAIRSDLDSSSFGELFF.

In its sample, this clone was seen once. The rearrangement uses TRBV9 and TRBJ2-2; a weak D match, TRBD2 (6 bases). Trimming shortened V by 3 bases and J by 2 bases, and 14 bases separated the two germline ends. CDR1 SGDLS and CDR2 YYNGEE come from the germline V gene. The CDR3 length is 16 residues. CDR3 nucleotides: TGTGCCAGCAGCGACCCCGCTAGCGCTAACACCGGGGAGCTGTTTTTT. This codes for CASSDPASANTGELFF.

The J gene is TRBJ1-3, the V gene TRBV18; D remains unclear. The CDR3 extends over 14 amino acids. CDR1 is KGHSH, CDR2 LQKENI, per germline. V dropped 2 bases and J dropped 4 bases, with 9 bases sitting between them. CDR3 in amino acids: CASSPEGAGNTIYF. CDR3 sequence (DNA): TGTGCCAGCTCACCAGAGGGAGCCGGAAACACCATATATTTT.

This rearrangement joins TRBV15 to TRBJ2-3; 8 bases line up with TRBD2. This CDR3 has 16 amino acids. Trimming took 0 bases from V and 3 from J; bases not matched to a gene: 5. Germline CDR1 is LNHNV and CDR2 is YYDKDF (reference sequence). The CDR3 coding sequence is TGTGCCACCAGCAGAGATCGAGCGGGGGTTACAGATACGCAGTATTTT. Its translation: CATSRDRAGVTDTQYF.